The source of this TCR beta chain is a study of blood T cells in healthy people across ages. Notes on the study in general: Roughly linear declines in TCR beta diversity per million T cells occurred with age. The long-lived group displayed more naive CD4+ cells, plus higher diversity, than the aged donors did. Possibly confounding the expanded clonotype changes was the fact that donor CMV status was unknown.

On this clonotype: The antigen is unknown.

Primers used in a second PCR of roughly 6 to 12 cycles were a sample-barcoded 5' primer and a J-beta primer mix. Every sample returned 2.5 million or more CDR3-containing paired-end reads. TCRdb processed the 5' RACE reads anew with MiXCR; each CDR3 protein has one entry. The data show under 1 million distinct CDR3 sequences, about 42% seen once. The CDR3 is made up of 14 amino acids. With 4 bases removed from V and 5 bases from J, the gap between germline ends came to 14 bases. The V gene's germline CDR1 is SGHRS and CDR2 YFSETQ. The sequenced material came from blood. The J gene is TRBJ2-3, the V gene TRBV5-1; the D is unclear. The sequence was obtained from a man between 60 and 70 years old in good health. The CDR3 DNA reads TGCGCCAGCAGCCCGCTCCCAGACGGAGATACGCAGTATTTT. It yields the protein CASSPLPDGDTQYF.